This is a list of T cell receptor beta chains from one sample in a study of regulatory T cells in long-lasting Graves disease. TCRdb reanalysed the multiplex PCR reads using MiXCR and keeps one entry per CDR3 protein. This sample has hundreds of thousands of distinct CDR3 sequences, with approximately 16% found just once. The sample was also linked to a second study, of T cells in Graves' hyperthyroidism and ophthalmopathy.

Here the sequenced sample was peripheral blood mononuclear cells (PBMCs), taken at new diagnosis, from a patient treated with antithyroid drugs. These receptors were obtained from a man aged 40-49 years with Graves disease. CDR3s include the opening cysteine and the closing phenylalanine or tryptophan. The D gene is left open where the match is weak. Size values are once, few and many counts, or a class for expanded clones, and some rows have none.

.	.	TRBV3-1	TRBJ2-7	CASSQVGRASYEQYF	TGTGCCAGCAGCCAAGTGGGCAGGGCATCCTACGAGCAGTACTTC
TRBD2	.	TRBV7-2	TRBJ2-7	CASSGGTSGSYEQYF	TGTGCCAGCAGCGGGGGGACTAGCGGAAGCTACGAGCAGTACTTC
.	.	TRBV3-2	TRBJ2-3	CASSRWAGGAGTQYF	.
TRBD1	many	TRBV27	TRBJ1-1	CASSLIGTGNTEAFF	TGTGCCAGCAGTTTAATAGGGACAGGGAACACTGAAGCTTTCTTT
.	many	TRBV18	TRBJ2-3	CASSPGRGEGFTDTQYF	TGTGCCAGCTCACCAGGAAGAGGAGAAGGATTCACAGATACGCAGTATTTT
TRBD2	many	TRBV5-4	TRBJ2-5	CASSPGGVRETQYF	TGTGCCAGCAGCCCCGGGGGGGTTCGGGAGACCCAGTACTTC
.	many	TRBV20-1	TRBJ2-7	CSAIGHRSSYEQYF	TGCAGTGCTATTGGACACCGAAGCTCCTACGAGCAGTACTTC
TRBD1	.	TRBV7-2	TRBJ1-1	CASSWGQGGTEAFF	TGTGCCAGCAGCTGGGGACAGGGCGGCACTGAAGCTTTCTTT
.	.	TRBV12-3/TRBV12-4	TRBJ1-2	CASSFQAYGYTF	TGTGCCAGCAGTTTCCAGGCTTACGGCTACACCTTC
TRBD2	.	TRBV20-1	TRBJ2-7	CSAREGYYEQYF	TGCAGTGCCAGGGAGGGTTACTACGAGCAGTACTTC
.	many	TRBV24-1	TRBJ2-1	CATSDLGRLSSYNEQFF	TGTGCCACCAGTGATTTGGGGAGACTAAGCTCCTACAATGAGCAGTTCTTC
TRBD1	many	TRBV15	TRBJ2-1	CATSSRDSYNEQFF	TGTGCCACCAGCAGCCGGGACAGCTACAATGAGCAGTTCTTC
.	many	TRBV20-1	TRBJ2-7	CSAETPSKGEQYF	TGCAGTGCCGAGACGCCTTCCAAAGGCGAGCAGTACTTC
.	many	TRBV12-3/TRBV12-4	TRBJ1-2	CASSPANNYGYTF	TGTGCCAGCAGTCCTGCAAATAACTATGGCTACACCTTC
.	few	TRBV4-2	TRBJ2-3	CASSQDRSVPTDTQYF	TGTGCCAGCAGCCAAGATCGAAGCGTCCCCACAGATACGCAGTATTTT
TRBD1	many	TRBV28	TRBJ2-3	CASSSAGQGRYTDTQYF	TGTGCCAGCAGTTCCGCAGGACAGGGAAGATACACAGATACGCAGTATTTT
.	many	TRBV28	TRBJ1-2	CASGIQGWGYTF	TGTGCCAGCGGAATACAGGGCTGGGGCTACACCTTC
.	many	TRBV27	TRBJ2-1	CASSLSRPRSFHEQFF	TGTGCCAGCAGTTTAAGTCGACCTAGGTCCTTTCATGAGCAGTTCTTC
TRBD2	many	TRBV28	TRBJ2-1	CASPGPTGGYNEQFF	TGTGCCAGCCCCGGCCCAACGGGGGGCTACAATGAGCAGTTCTTC
TRBD2	many	TRBV3-1	TRBJ2-3	CASSRTSGGSTDTQYF	TGTGCCAGCAGTCGGACTAGCGGGGGAAGCACAGATACGCAGTATTTT
.	many	TRBV6-2/TRBV6-3	TRBJ1-5	CASSGINQPQHF	TGTGCCAGCTCTGGGATCAATCAGCCCCAGCATTTT
TRBD2	.	TRBV2	TRBJ2-3	CASRGLADTDTQYF	TGTGCCAGCAGGGGACTAGCGGACACAGATACGCAGTATTTT
.	many	TRBV20-1	TRBJ2-1	CSAEADLSNEQFF	TGCAGTGCTGAGGCCGACCTGAGCAATGAGCAGTTCTTC
.	.	TRBV20-1	TRBJ2-5	CSARHVDKETQYF	TGCAGTGCCAGACACGTAGACAAAGAGACCCAGTACTTC
.	many	TRBV12-5	TRBJ2-5	CASGLRTVASETQYF	TGTGCTAGTGGTCTGCGGACGGTCGCGTCAGAGACCCAGTACTTC
TRBD1	many	TRBV12-3/TRBV12-4	TRBJ1-1	CASSDRGMNTEAFF	TGTGCCAGCAGTGACAGGGGGATGAACACTGAAGCTTTCTTT
TRBD1	many	TRBV6-5	TRBJ2-7	CASSWDRDLYEQYF	TGTGCCAGCAGTTGGGACAGGGATCTCTACGAGCAGTACTTC
.	many	TRBV5-1	TRBJ2-7	CASRLPGSYEQYF	TGCGCCAGCAGGTTGCCTGGGTCCTACGAGCAGTACTTC
.	many	TRBV18	TRBJ1-1	CASSPGKGQTEAFF	TGTGCCAGCTCACCGGGGAAGGGCCAGACTGAAGCTTTCTTT
.	many	TRBV4-3	TRBJ2-7	CASSQEGRGYEQYF	TGCGCCAGCAGCCAAGAGGGTAGGGGGTACGAGCAGTACTTC
.	few	TRBV27	TRBJ2-7	CASSFRGGALYEQYF	TGTGCCAGCAGTTTCAGAGGCGGGGCCCTCTACGAGCAGTACTTC
.	many	TRBV5-1	TRBJ2-3	CASSLKGFTDTQYF	TGCGCCAGCAGCTTGAAGGGGTTCACAGATACGCAGTATTTT
.	.	TRBV5-4	TRBJ1-5	CASLNFTLQELDSIRSRPQHF	TGTGCCAGCCTTAACTTTACCCTACAAGAACTGGATAGTATCAGGAGTCGGCCCCAGCATTTT
TRBD2	.	TRBV19	TRBJ2-3	CASSVAGSSGDTQYF	TGTGCCAGTAGTGTAGCGGGGTCTTCAGGAGATACGCAGTATTTT
TRBD1	many	TRBV24-1	TRBJ2-1	CATSDRTGGLGDEQFF	TGTGCCACCAGTGACAGGACAGGGGGTCTTGGTGATGAGCAGTTCTTC
.	.	TRBV3-1	TRBJ2-5	CASGRNEETQYF	TGTGCCAGCGGACGGAATGAAGAGACCCAGTACTTC
.	once	TRBV4-1	TRBJ1-1	CASSQVWGVNTEAFF	TGCGCCAGCAGCCAAGTTTGGGGGGTGAACACTGAAGCTTTCTTT
.	.	TRBV7-8	TRBJ2-1	CASSWTDPYSYNEQFF	TGTGCCAGCAGTTGGACGGACCCTTACTCCTACAATGAGCAGTTCTTC
TRBD1	.	TRBV5-6	TRBJ2-5	CASSDWGRDRETQYF	TGTGCCAGCAGCGATTGGGGCCGGGACAGAGAGACCCAGTACTTC
.	many	TRBV20-1	TRBJ1-6	CSARDYMRGSAFSPLHF	TGCAGTGCTAGAGATTATATGCGGGGGTCGGCTTTTTCACCCCTCCACTTT
.	.	TRBV9	TRBJ2-2	CASSVGQNTGELFF	TGTGCCAGCAGCGTAGGCCAAAACACCGGGGAGCTGTTTTTT
.	many	TRBV7-9	TRBJ1-1	CASRLGGPNLNTEAFF	TGTGCCAGCAGGTTGGGGGGTCCGAACCTGAACACTGAAGCTTTCTTT
TRBD1	many	TRBV5-1	TRBJ2-7	CASGPGQGAGEQYF	TGCGCCAGCGGACCGGGACAGGGGGCAGGCGAGCAGTACTTC
.	.	TRBV10-3	TRBJ2-3	CAISEPKRGGTDTQYF	TGTGCCATCAGTGAGCCGAAAAGGGGGGGCACAGATACGCAGTATTTT
TRBD1	many	TRBV5-1	TRBJ2-7	CASSEGTAYEQYF	TGCGCCAGCAGCGAGGGGACAGCATACGAGCAGTACTTC
.	many	TRBV18	TRBJ2-2	CASSPGGAGELFF	TGTGCCAGCAGCCCCGGCGGAGCCGGGGAGCTGTTTTTT
TRBD1	many	TRBV6-5	TRBJ1-5	CASSYSGQGAKPQHF	TGTGCCAGCAGTTACTCGGGACAGGGGGCCAAGCCCCAGCATTTT
.	many	TRBV7-2	TRBJ1-2	CASSLAHYGYTF	TGTGCCAGCAGCTTAGCGCACTATGGCTACACCTTC
.	.	TRBV4-1	TRBJ1-1	CASSQDGQYTEAFF	TGCGCCAGCAGCCAAGATGGGCAGTACACTGAAGCTTTCTTT
.	.	TRBV6-1	TRBJ2-1	CASPMTRGEIF	TGTGCCAGCCCGATGACCAGGGGCGAGATCTTC
TRBD2	.	TRBV3-1	TRBJ2-3	CASSHLRAGGRDTQYF	TGTGCCAGCAGCCACCTTCGAGCGGGGGGCCGTGATACGCAGTATTTT
TRBD2	many	TRBV5-1	TRBJ2-7	CASSLVAGGAYEQYF	TGCGCCAGCAGCTTGGTGGCCGGGGGGGCCTACGAGCAGTACTTC
.	few	TRBV25-1	TRBJ2-3	CASTGDSTYTQYF	TGTGCCAGCACCGGGGACTCCACTTATACGCAGTATTTT
.	few	TRBV5-5	TRBJ2-1	CASSSTRQYNEQFF	TGTGCCAGCAGCTCAACACGACAGTACAATGAGCAGTTCTTC